The entry that follows covers one TCR beta chain sequence. The germline V and J ends were trimmed by 3 bases and 2 bases, with 14 bases remaining between them. The germline V gene encodes CDR1 LGHDT and CDR2 YNNKEL (reference sequence). The CDR3 covers 16 residues. Sequenced by immunoSEQ multiplex PCR; TCRdb stores in-frame clones only, minus some. The repertoire consists of some 170,000 clones, with approximately 94% occurring once and the leading ten covering roughly 5%. This specimen belongs to a study of T cell responses to AZD1222 COVID-19 vaccine. This TCR was sampled from an adult who received the AZD1222 COVID-19 vaccine. The sequenced sample was peripheral blood, obtained 28 days after the second AZD1222 dose. The chain uses TRBV3-1 (or the pseudogene TRBV3-2) and TRBJ1-3; D might be TRBD1 (5 bases). The CDR3 region has the DNA TGTGCCAGCAGCCAGGGGTCCAAGGGGACTGGAAACACCATATATTTT. This sequence encodes CASSQGSKGTGNTIYF.